This TCR beta chain was captured in a study of OX40 agonist ivuxolimab in advanced cancers. Study details: Checkpoint inhibitors had been given previously to under 50% of patients.

The length of the CDR3 is 15 residues. V lost 3 bases, J lost 8 bases, and 16 bases lay in between. Germline CDR1 and CDR2: SNHLY and FYNNEI. Profiling relied on immunoSEQ multiplex PCR, and the TCRdb table lists in-frame clones only, not all of them. The sample holds about 73,000 clones, 86% seen once. The sampling schedule covered blood at baseline, cycle 4 day 1, and cycle 7 day 1. This chain connects TRBV2 to TRBJ1-4; D perhaps matches TRBD1 (5 bases). The sample in question was CD4+ or CD8+ T cells sorted from blood, obtained in a trial of the OX40 agonist ivuxolimab. This receptor was obtained from an adult with an advanced solid tumor such as melanoma, head and neck, liver or kidney cancer. CDR3 DNA: TGTGCCAGCAGTGAGCGGGGGATGAGTAGGGAAAAACTGTTTTTT. Translation gives CASSERGMSREKLFF.